Listed below are T cell receptor beta chains from one sample, sequenced in a study of blood T cell repertoires in COVID-19. Generated by immunoSEQ multiplex PCR, the TCRdb table keeps only in-frame clones and is missing some. The sample has about 430,000 clones, more than 70% seen once; the top ten hold 1.2% to 1.5%. The sequenced sample consisted of PBMCs or T cells enriched from blood (not recorded which). The receptors shown here come from a young woman who had been exposed to COVID-19. The CDR3 runs from the conserved cysteine through the conserved F or W. D genes are given only for firm matches. A row's size may be missing; if present it is once, few, many or a size class.

d_gene	v_gene	j_gene	abundance	CDR3aa	CDR3nt
TRBD2	TRBV28	TRBJ2-7	.	CATNTFRIYSSGTSYEQYF	TGTGCCACCAACACGTTCAGGATTTATTCTAGCGGGACCTCCTACGAGCAGTACTTC
.	TRBV29-1	TRBJ1-2	.	CSVEDSLGAGDYGYTF	TGCAGCGTTGAAGATTCGCTGGGGGCGGGGGACTATGGCTACACCTTC
TRBD1	TRBV19	TRBJ1-6	few	CASSPWTGESPLHF	TGTGCCAGTAGTCCCTGGACAGGGGAGTCACCCCTCCACTTT
.	TRBV5-5	TRBJ2-3	.	CASSFASQLYTDTQYF	TGTGCCAGCAGCTTCGCCTCCCAACTATACACAGATACGCAGTATTTT
TRBD2	TRBV27	TRBJ2-7	.	CASSPHLSGRAHDEQYF	TGTGCCAGCAGTCCCCACCTTAGCGGGAGGGCCCACGACGAGCAGTACTTC
.	TRBV19	TRBJ1-1	.	CASSSSPLNTEAFF	TGTGCCAGTAGTTCTAGCCCTTTGAACACTGAAGCTTTCTTT
.	TRBV6-5	TRBJ1-1	.	CAISTYGAEAFF	TGTGCCATTTCGACCTACGGGGCTGAAGCTTTCTTT
.	TRBV11-2	TRBJ2-2	.	CASSLSWQGYTGELFF	TGTGCCAGCAGCTTATCCTGGCAGGGCTACACCGGGGAGCTGTTTTTT
.	TRBV7-2	TRBJ1-1	.	CASTIGAGVGTEAFF	TGTGCCAGCACCATAGGGGCAGGGGTGGGCACTGAAGCTTTCTTT
.	TRBV6-5	TRBJ2-3	.	CASTPRGLDTQYF	TGTGCCAGCACCCCCAGGGGTCTAGATACGCAGTATTTT
TRBD2	TRBV18	TRBJ2-3	.	CASSPKALLAGSMDTQYF	TGTGCCAGCTCACCAAAGGCCCTGCTAGCGGGTTCCATGGATACGCAGTATTTT
.	TRBV28	TRBJ2-3	.	CASSKLLPADTQYF	TGTGCCAGCAGTAAATTACTCCCGGCAGATACGCAGTATTTT
TRBD1	TRBV2	TRBJ1-1	.	CASSEPTGQLMNTEAFF	TGTGCCAGCAGTGAGCCAACGGGACAGTTAATGAACACTGAAGCTTTCTTT
TRBD2	TRBV6-5	TRBJ2-7	.	CASSPWTSGGVEQYF	TGTGCCAGCAGTCCCTGGACTAGCGGGGGGGTCGAGCAGTACTTC
.	TRBV5-1	TRBJ2-7	once	CASRLGGTSSYASYEQYF	TGCGCCAGCAGACTAGGAGGAACCAGCTCCTACGCGTCCTACGAGCAGTACTTC
.	TRBV2	TRBJ1-6	once	CASSVWGVDNSPLHF	TGTGCCAGCAGTGTTTGGGGGGTGGATAATTCACCCCTCCACTTT
TRBD1	TRBV6-2/TRBV6-3	TRBJ2-2	.	CASSTEGARTGELFF	TGTGCCAGCAGTACCGAGGGGGCGAGGACCGGGGAGCTGTTTTTT
TRBD1	TRBV7-8	TRBJ1-5	few	CASSIQGGGSNQPQHF	TGTGCCAGCAGCATTCAGGGGGGCGGAAGCAATCAGCCCCAGCATTTT
TRBD1	TRBV5-6	TRBJ2-1	.	CASSLPGQGPYNEQFF	TGTGCCAGCAGCTTACCGGGACAGGGCCCCTACAATGAGCAGTTCTTC
TRBD1	TRBV3-1/TRBV3-2	TRBJ1-3	.	CASSREDRALGNTIYF	TGTGCCAGCAGCCGAGAGGACAGGGCTTTAGGAAACACCATATATTTT
TRBD2	TRBV7-2	TRBJ2-5	.	CASSLRRLAGQETQYF	TGTGCCAGCAGCTTAAGGCGTCTAGCGGGTCAAGAGACCCAGTACTTC
TRBD2	TRBV7-9	TRBJ2-1	.	CASSLGLAGSYNEQFF	TGTGCCAGCAGCTTAGGACTAGCGGGCTCCTACAATGAGCAGTTCTTC
TRBD2	TRBV4-3	TRBJ2-3	.	CASSQLAGATDTQYF	TGCGCCAGCAGCCAACTAGCGGGAGCCACAGATACGCAGTATTTT
.	TRBV7-6	TRBJ2-5	.	CASSLARIDQETQYF	TGTGCCAGCAGCTTAGCCCGTATAGACCAAGAGACCCAGTACTTC
TRBD2	TRBV28	TRBJ2-2	.	CASSLFAGEKTGELFF	TGTGCCAGCAGTTTATTCGCGGGAGAGAAGACCGGGGAGCTGTTTTTT
TRBD1	TRBV10-3	TRBJ1-2	.	CAIGQGDYGYTF	TGTGCCATAGGACAGGGGGACTATGGCTACACCTTC
TRBD1	TRBV27	TRBJ1-6	.	CASSWDRANSPLHF	TGTGCCAGCAGTTGGGACAGGGCTAATTCACCCCTCCACTTT
.	TRBV30	TRBJ2-3	.	CAWSLLGDTQYF	TGTGCCTGGAGCCTCCTCGGGGATACGCAGTATTTT
.	TRBV2	TRBJ1-3	.	CASSGAESSGNTIYF	TGTGCCAGCAGTGGGGCCGAGTCATCTGGAAACACCATATATTTT
.	TRBV28	TRBJ1-1	once	CASSDRPNTEAFF	TGTGCCAGCAGTGACAGACCGAACACTGAAGCTTTCTTT
TRBD2	TRBV6-2/TRBV6-3	TRBJ2-1	.	CASSPGLAKSYNEQFF	TGTGCCAGCAGCCCGGGACTAGCGAAATCCTACAATGAGCAGTTCTTC
.	TRBV6-5	TRBJ2-3	.	CASRPDRGRTDTQYF	TGTGCCAGCCGACCGGATAGGGGCCGCACAGATACGCAGTATTTT
TRBD2	TRBV28	TRBJ2-7	.	CASSSPGLGVGAPYEQYF	TGTGCCAGCAGTTCCCCGGGACTAGGGGTAGGGGCTCCCTACGAGCAGTACTTC
TRBD1	TRBV9	TRBJ2-7	.	CASSLIVRGQAYEQYF	TGTGCCAGCAGCCTCATCGTGAGGGGGCAAGCCTACGAGCAGTACTTC
TRBD2	TRBV28	TRBJ2-7	.	CASSFLTSGSHEQYF	TGTGCCAGCAGTTTTTTGACTAGCGGGAGCCACGAGCAGTACTTC
.	TRBV6-5	TRBJ2-7	.	CASSLGVEQYF	TGTGCCAGCAGCTTAGGGGTCGAGCAGTACTTC
.	TRBV2	TRBJ1-5	.	CASTKEVSNQPQHF	TGTGCCAGCACCAAGGAGGTCAGTAATCAGCCCCAGCATTTT
TRBD2	TRBV6-2/TRBV6-3	TRBJ2-3	.	CASSYPPGGGLTDTQYF	TGTGCCAGCAGTTACCCGCCGGGCGGGGGGCTCACAGATACGCAGTATTTT
.	TRBV25-1	TRBJ1-4	.	CASSARGATNEKLFF	TGTGCCAGCAGTGCAAGGGGTGCAACTAATGAAAAACTGTTTTTT
.	TRBV28	TRBJ1-5	.	CASSTRVLDQPQHF	TGTGCCAGCAGTACCAGGGTTTTGGATCAGCCCCAGCATTTT
TRBD1	TRBV4-3	TRBJ1-5	.	CASSQDIPRGLNQPQHF	TGCGCCAGCAGCCAAGATATCCCCAGGGGGCTCAATCAGCCCCAGCATTTT
TRBD1	TRBV6-1	TRBJ1-2	.	CASSETPTGGKFGYTF	TGTGCCAGCAGTGAAACCCCCACAGGGGGCAAGTTTGGCTACACCTTC
.	TRBV6-5	TRBJ1-3	.	CASRPTGTSGNTIYF	TGTGCCAGCAGGCCCACAGGGACCTCTGGAAACACCATATATTTT
TRBD1	TRBV19	TRBJ1-2	few	CASTPPGQGAVYGYTF	TGTGCCAGTACACCCCCGGGACAGGGGGCCGTCTATGGCTACACCTTC
TRBD1	TRBV4-1	TRBJ1-2	.	CASSQSGTGYSTNYGYTF	TGCGCCAGCAGCCAGTCCGGGACAGGATATTCCACTAACTATGGCTACACCTTC
TRBD2	TRBV6-1	TRBJ2-1	.	CASSESVASGYNEQFF	TGTGCCAGCAGTGAATCCGTGGCTAGCGGGTACAATGAGCAGTTCTTC
TRBD1	TRBV7-2	TRBJ2-1	.	CASRARQGASNEQFF	TGTGCCAGCAGAGCCAGACAGGGGGCGTCCAATGAGCAGTTCTTC
.	TRBV28	TRBJ1-3	.	CASRAGSPGNTIYF	TGTGCCAGCAGGGCAGGATCCCCTGGAAACACCATATATTTT
.	TRBV4-2	TRBJ2-3	once	CASSQDQATHPPDTQYF	TGTGCCAGCAGCCAAGATCAGGCTACCCATCCTCCAGATACGCAGTATTTT
TRBD2	TRBV29-1	TRBJ2-1	few	CSVASGAAYNEQFF	TGCAGCGTCGCTAGCGGGGCGGCCTACAATGAGCAGTTCTTC
TRBD2	TRBV7-9	TRBJ2-3	.	CASSGRIAGDGGTDTQYF	TGTGCCAGCAGCGGGAGAATAGCGGGAGACGGGGGCACAGATACGCAGTATTTT
.	TRBV7-8	TRBJ2-5	once	CASSLALGTGTNQETQYF	TGTGCCAGCAGCTTAGCCCTGGGAACAGGGACCAACCAAGAGACCCAGTACTTC
TRBD2	TRBV5-1	TRBJ2-1	.	CASSFRQGGRDNEQFF	TGCGCCAGCAGCTTCCGACAGGGCGGGAGGGACAATGAGCAGTTCTTC